This T cell receptor (beta chain) comes out of a study of blood T cell repertoires in COVID-19. CDR3 length: 16 amino acids. Per the germline V gene, CDR1 is SGHNT and CDR2 is YYREEE (reference sequence). The V and J ends lost 0 bases and 9 bases, in that order; junction bases with no gene match: 8. Original methodology: By means of reference gene primer amplification, nucleated cell counts were estimated. The method was immunoSEQ multiplex PCR; TCRdb's version includes in-frame clones alone and lacks a portion of them. V and J calls and clone size are given by that table; D and trimming were obtained from the DNA. The sample contains roughly 64,000 clones, 65% to 80% of which appear only once.

The chain uses TRBV5-4 and TRBJ2-1, with 11 bases fitting TRBD2. Sequenced: peripheral blood. The origin of this receptor is a human donor in a cohort sampled during active COVID-19. The CDR3 loop is CASSLGLAGGFTEQFF. The DNA of the CDR3 is TGTGCCAGCAGCTTGGGTCTAGCGGGGGGATTCACTGAGCAGTTCTTC.